A selection of T cell receptor beta chains follows, all from one sample in a study of blood T cell repertoires in COVID-19. The table came from immunoSEQ multiplex PCR; TCRdb's copy has only in-frame clones and leaves some out. Here the sample spans about 260,000 clones, about nine tenths being singletons. Specimen: PBMCs or T cells enriched from blood (not recorded which). The receptors originated from a woman aged 45-65 years who had recovered from COVID-19. CDR3s include the opening cysteine and the closing phenylalanine or tryptophan. A D gene is named only where the DNA matches it firmly. The size entry is marked missing in some rows and otherwise reads once, few, many or a size class.

- 13 TRBJ1-1 TRBV28 - TGTGCCAGCAGTTTCCTGGACACCACAGAAGCTTTCTTT CASSFLDTTEAFF
TRBD1 15 TRBJ1-1 TRBV18 - TGTGCCAGCTCACCACCCTTAACAGGGGGCACTGAAGCTTTCTTT CASSPPLTGGTEAFF
- 15 TRBJ1-3 TRBV3-1/TRBV3-2 - TGTGCCAGCAGCCCACAGGGTGGCTCTGGAAACACCATATATTTT CASSPQGGSGNTIYF
- 11 TRBJ1-2 TRBV20-1 few TGCAGTGCTAGTCTCCTCGGGGGCTACACCTTC CSASLLGGYTF
TRBD1 15 TRBJ1-1 TRBV5-1 - TGCGCCAGCAGCCCGGGGGACAGGATGAACACTGAAGCTTTCTTT CASSPGDRMNTEAFF
- 15 TRBJ1-5 TRBV27 - TGTGCCAGCAGTCCGAGACAGTTTAGCAATCAGCCCCAGCATTTT CASSPRQFSNQPQHF
- 15 TRBJ1-5 TRBV11-2 - TGTGCCAGCAGCTTAGAACAGGGTCGGGGTCAGCCCCAGCATTTT CASSLEQGRGQPQHF
- 14 TRBJ2-1 TRBV5-1 - TGCGCCAGCAGCTTGGAACTCGACACTAATGAGCAGTTCTTC CASSLELDTNEQFF
- 14 TRBJ2-6 TRBV30 - TGTGCCTGGGCCCGGGGAACTGGGGCCAACGTCCTGACTTTC CAWARGTGANVLTF
- 16 TRBJ1-2 TRBV4-3 - TGCGCCAGCAGCCAAGACGGTTTGAGGTTTAACTATGGCTACACCTTC CASSQDGLRFNYGYTF
- 15 TRBJ2-7 TRBV15 - TGTGCCACCAGCAGAGATAGGGGCAGCTCCTACGAGCAGTACTTC CATSRDRGSSYEQYF
- 16 TRBJ1-2 TRBV28 - TGTGCCAGCAGAGAGAACCCAAAGACAGCGTACTATGGCTACACCTTC CASRENPKTAYYGYTF
- 16 TRBJ1-4 TRBV28 - TGTGCCAGCAGTTTAGGGAGGGGACCGTTTGGGGAAAAACTGTTTTTT CASSLGRGPFGEKLFF
- 15 TRBJ2-1 TRBV30 - TGTGCCTGGAACAGGAAGGGGCTCCAATACAATGAGCAGTTCTTC CAWNRKGLQYNEQFF
TRBD1 14 TRBJ1-1 TRBV7-9 - TGTGCCAGCAGCTTTGTGGGACAGGGCACTGAAGCTTTCTTT CASSFVGQGTEAFF
- 16 TRBJ1-5 TRBV6-2/TRBV6-3 - TGTGCCAGCAGTACCCGGAGGGCTGGGAGCAATCAGCCCCAGCATTTT CASSTRRAGSNQPQHF
- 16 TRBJ2-3 TRBV28 - TGTGCCAGCAGTTTATTCGGCGGAGTAGGCCCAGATACGCAGTATTTT CASSLFGGVGPDTQYF
- 15 TRBJ1-2 TRBV19 - TGTGCCAGTAGTCTACACCAACCGGGAACATATGGCTACACCTTC CASSLHQPGTYGYTF
TRBD2 19 TRBJ2-1 TRBV7-8 - TGTGCCAGCAGCTTTAAGCTACCTAGCGGGAGGGCGGCGTCTCATGAGCAGTTCTTC CASSFKLPSGRAASHEQFF
- 14 TRBJ2-5 TRBV19 - TGTGCCAGTAGTAAAACGACAGGCCAAGAGACCCAGTACTTC CASSKTTGQETQYF
- 10 TRBJ2-7 TRBV2 - TGTGCCAGCAGCTTCTACGAGCAGTACTTC CASSFYEQYF
TRBD1 13 TRBJ2-5 TRBV18 - TGTGCCAGCTCCGACAGGGGAGGAGAGACCCAGTACTTC CASSDRGGETQYF
TRBD1 16 TRBJ1-2 TRBV10-3 - TGTGCCATCAGCCCATTGACAGGGGCTCCTAACTATGGCTACACCTTC CAISPLTGAPNYGYTF
TRBD1 15 TRBJ1-5 TRBV18 - TGTGCCAGCTCACCAAGCCAGGGGGCAGGTCAGCCCCAGCATTTT CASSPSQGAGQPQHF
TRBD2 15 TRBJ2-3 TRBV29-1 - TGCAGCGTTAACCTTGGTAGCGGGAGGACAGATACGCAGTATTTT CSVNLGSGRTDTQYF